This T cell receptor beta chain was observed in a study of blood T cell repertoires in COVID-19. Study in general: Specimens from acute and convalescent COVID-19 originated in the United States, Italy and Spain. Sources were T cells, B-cell-depleted T cells, or PBMCs; the material itself was cDNA or gDNA.

Deletions cut 3 bases from V and 10 bases from J, with 10 bases between. The CDR3 has 12 residues. Germline CDR1 and CDR2: LNHDA and SQIVND (reference sequence). Per the original data handling: Amplification from reference gene primers served as the basis for estimated nucleated cell counts. Sequencing used immunoSEQ multiplex PCR; TCRdb keeps in-frame clones, though not all of them. That table supplies the V and J calls and clone size; D and trimming were determined from the DNA. Among about 200,000 clones listed, around three quarters were seen once. The gene calls are TRBV19 and TRBJ2-1; tentatively, D is TRBD2 (6 bases). The receptor comes from a woman aged 70-85 years with acute or convalescent COVID-19. The sequencing sample was made of peripheral blood. In DNA, the CDR3 is TGTGCCAGTAGTATTCTAGGGAGGGAGCAGTTCTTC. Amino acid sequence: CASSILGREQFF.